These 7 T cell receptor beta chains share one sample of origin, sequenced in a study of T cell responses to AZD1222 COVID-19 vaccine. Clones were read by immunoSEQ multiplex PCR, and TCRdb kept only the in-frame ones, dropping some. The sample includes about 66,000 clones, roughly 91% of them seen just once. The sample here was peripheral blood, taken 28 days after the second dose of the MenACWY control vaccine. These receptors were taken from an adult who received the MenACWY meningococcal vaccine as a control.

The J gene is TRBJ2-3, the V gene TRBV11-2; D is perhaps TRBD1 (6 bases). From germline, CDR1 is SGHAT and CDR2 FQNNGV. The V and J ends lost 4 bases and 4 bases respectively, with 12 bases between them. There are 14 residues in the CDR3. The CDR3 here is CASSSQGSPDTQYF. CDR3 coding DNA: TGTGCCAGCAGCTCACAGGGATCCCCAGATACGCAGTATTTT.

This clone appeared a single time. The chain joins TRBV4-1 to TRBJ1-6; a possible D gene is TRBD1 (5 bases). The CDR3 covers 15 residues. Germline V gene data show CDR1 as MGHRA and CDR2 as YSYEKL. Trimming removed 2 bases at V and 5 bases at J, with 10 bases between. Written as DNA, the CDR3 is TGCGCCAGCAGCCAATCAGCAGGGAATAATTCACCCCTCCACTTT. Its translation: CASSQSAGNNSPLHF.

The rearrangement uses TRBV6-5 and TRBJ2-3, with D uncertain. V lost 6 bases and J 0 bases, leaving 4 bases between the germline ends. The CDR3 totals 12 residues. CDR1 is MNHEY, CDR2 SVGAGI, per germline. The CDR3 loop is CASRGSTDTQYF. The DNA for the CDR3 is TGTGCCAGCAGGGGAAGCACAGATACGCAGTATTTT.

This sequence joins TRBV5-8 and TRBJ2-1; TRBD2 might be the D (6 bases). Germline lookup yields CDR1 SGHTS and CDR2 YDEGEE. The V end lost 7 bases, the J end lost 4 bases, and 9 bases lay between the germline ends. There are 12 residues in the CDR3. CDR3 nucleotide sequence: TGTGCCAGCGCAGGGACTTACAATGAGCAGTTCTTC. Translated, it gives CASAGTYNEQFF.

The gene calls are TRBV21-1 and TRBJ2-7; whether TRBD1, the table's D call, matches the DNA was not checked. TRBV21-1 is a listed pseudogene. The CDR3 runs to 14 residues. CDR3 DNA: TGTGCCAGCAGGGGAGGAGGGGGCGACTACGAGCAGTACTTC. Its translation: CASRGGGGDYEQYF.

This chain uses TRBV14 with TRBJ2-7; 8 bases agree with TRBD1. Germline trimming cut 0 bases from V and 5 bases from J; bases unmatched to any gene: 12. Germline CDR1 is SGHDN and CDR2 is FVKESK. The CDR3 loop spans 17 amino acids. This CDR3 reads CASSQDGLGQGVDEQYF. In DNA, the CDR3 is TGTGCCAGCAGCCAAGATGGACTCGGACAGGGCGTCGACGAGCAGTACTTC.

The gene calls are TRBV29-1 and TRBJ1-2, with D unclear. In germline, CDR1 is SQVTM, CDR2 ANQGSEA. The CDR3 extends over 12 amino acids. Between the trimmed V and J ends, which lost 4 bases and 4 bases, there was a span of 10 bases. The CDR3 here is CSVGEVVYGYTF. CDR3 nucleotide sequence: TGCAGCGTTGGCGAGGTTGTCTATGGCTACACCTTC.